These 10 T cell receptor beta chains were all obtained from the same sample, sequenced in a study of cytomegalovirus exposure and HLA in healthy donors. Researchers ran the PCR with 60 Vbeta and 13 Jbeta primers. Assay: immunoSEQ multiplex PCR; the TCRdb copy retains only in-frame clones and omits some. The sample records roughly 180,000 clones, about 75% being singletons. The specimen sequenced was PBMCs. These receptors were collected from a middle-aged man in good health and CMV-seropositive.

The chain combines TRBV5-1 with TRBJ2-7; TRBD1 aligns across 9 bases. V lost 4 bases, J lost 5 bases, and 7 bases stayed unmatched. The CDR3 is made up of 14 amino acids. Germline CDR1 SGHRS, CDR2 YFSETQ. The CDR3 region is CASSAGDRAHEQYF. In DNA, the CDR3 is TGCGCCAGCAGCGCTGGGGACAGGGCCCACGAGCAGTACTTC.

This rearrangement joins TRBV7-2 to TRBJ1-2; D call uncertain. This CDR3 is built from 16 residues. Germline lookup yields CDR1 SGHTA and CDR2 FQGNSA. V was cut by 3 bases and J by 0 bases, with 14 bases left in between. This chain's CDR3 is CASSFAGAGANYGYTF. CDR3 DNA sequence: TGTGCCAGCAGCTTCGCAGGCGCCGGTGCTAACTATGGCTACACCTTC. Using reference TRBV7-2 and TRBJ1-2 for the parts outside the CDR3, the full variable domain is GAGVSQSPSNKVTEKGKDVELRCDPISGHTALYWYRQSLGQGLEFLIYFQGNSAPDKSGLPSDRFSAERTGGSVSTLTIQRTQQEDSAVYLCASSFAGAGANYGYTFGSGTRLTVV.

The CDR3 DNA is TGTGCCAGCTCACCAAAGTCAGGGAACACTGAAGCTTTCTTT. Its translation is CASSPKSGNTEAFF. The V and J genes are TRBV18 and TRBJ1-1; D uncertain. V gave up 2 bases and J gave up 1 base, with 8 bases separating them. This CDR3 contains 14 residues. Germline values: CDR1 KGHSH, CDR2 LQKENI.

This chain links TRBV5-1 with TRBJ2-5; 8 nucleotides line up with TRBD1. CDR3 length: 14 residues. V gave up 0 bases and J gave up 5 bases; unmatched junction bases: 3. Per the germline V gene, CDR1 is SGHRS and CDR2 is YFSETQ. CDR3 in amino acids: CASSLGGTGETQYF. The CDR3 bases are TGCGCCAGCAGCTTGGGTGGGACAGGTGAGACCCAGTACTTC.

V gene TRBV4-1 combines with J gene TRBJ1-6, with 11 bases matching TRBD1. V lost 1 base, J lost 0 bases, and 2 bases stayed unmatched. Germline V gene sequence: CDR1 MGHRA, CDR2 YSYEKL. The length of the CDR3 is 18 residues. As DNA, the CDR3 is TGCGCCAGCAGCCAAGGGACAGGGGGCTTCTCCTATAATTCACCCCTCCACTTT. This gives the protein CASSQGTGGFSYNSPLHF.

This sequence joins TRBV6-5 and TRBJ2-7, with 7 bases aligning to TRBD1. With 0 bases clipped from V and 3 bases from J, the junction kept 8 bases outside the gene matches. Germline CDR1 reads MNHEY; CDR2 reads SVGAGI. CDR3 length: 16 residues. The CDR3 coding sequence is TGTGCCAGCAGTTACTCGATGAGGGGGCAAGTCTACGAGCAGTACTTC. This gives the protein CASSYSMRGQVYEQYF.

The CDR3 reads CASGTGQDTGELFF. CDR3 DNA sequence: TGTGCCAGTGGAACCGGACAAGACACCGGGGAGCTGTTTTTT. V usage is TRBV19 and J usage is TRBJ2-2; tentative D call: TRBD1 (5 bases). Germline assignment: CDR1 LNHDA and CDR2 SQIVND (reference sequence). V lost 8 bases and J 3 bases, leaving 13 bases between the germline ends. The CDR3 is 14 residues long.

The chain links TRBV11-1 to TRBJ1-2, with 11 bases aligning to TRBD1. With V trimmed by 5 bases and J by 7 bases, 3 bases remained unmatched. Per germline, CDR1 SGHAT and CDR2 FQDESV (reference sequence). The CDR3 extends over 13 amino acids. The CDR3 loop reads CASSLDRGPGYTF. CDR3 DNA: TGTGCCAGCAGCCTGGACAGGGGGCCTGGCTACACCTTC.

The rearrangement joins TRBV19 to TRBJ1-1; unclear D gene. CDR3 size: 14 residues. The germline V gene has CDR1 LNHDA and CDR2 SQIVND (reference sequence). V was shortened by 1 base and J by 7 bases, with 13 bases between the two germline ends. The CDR3 here is CASSIGPGGGEAFF. The CDR3 nucleotides are TGTGCCAGTAGTATAGGACCCGGAGGAGGTGAAGCTTTCTTT.

The chain employs TRBV4-1 and TRBJ1-2, with D tentatively TRBD1 (6 bases). The CDR3 spans 15 residues. Germline CDR1 is MGHRA and CDR2 is YSYEKL. V lost 4 bases to trimming and J lost 10 bases, with 22 bases between them. The CDR3: CASSLYRTTGLNYTF. The CDR3 DNA reads as TGCGCCAGCAGCCTCTACCGTACAACAGGGCTGAACTACACCTTC.